Included here is one T cell receptor (beta chain) sequence, with context. Its antigen is unknown. This specimen comes from a study of cytomegalovirus exposure and HLA in healthy donors. Across the study: A prior analysis found about 120 million unique TCR beta sequences from around 180 million T cells. Overall study findings and caveats: Most TCR sequences showed up rarely, but some public TCRs showed up in many donors. In an earlier analysis, about 87% or about 30%: the productive usage of most TCR beta V segments.

CDR3 length equals 15 residues. V lost 2 bases, J lost 9 bases, and 14 bases lay in between. Germline V gene data show CDR1 as MDHEN and CDR2 as SYDVKM. The PCR had 60 Vbeta and 13 Jbeta primers. Some clones are missing from TCRdb's copy, which holds only in-frame ones; the method was immunoSEQ multiplex PCR. This table holds some 180,000 clones, roughly 72% found once. The chain has TRBV28 and TRBJ1-6, with D unclear. Sequencing was performed on PBMCs. The clonotype originates from a man aged 30-40 years in good health and CMV-seronegative. In DNA form, the CDR3 reads TGTGCCAGCAGTTTAGACGAGGGTGGATTTTCACCCCTCCACTTT. Protein product: CASSLDEGGFSPLHF.